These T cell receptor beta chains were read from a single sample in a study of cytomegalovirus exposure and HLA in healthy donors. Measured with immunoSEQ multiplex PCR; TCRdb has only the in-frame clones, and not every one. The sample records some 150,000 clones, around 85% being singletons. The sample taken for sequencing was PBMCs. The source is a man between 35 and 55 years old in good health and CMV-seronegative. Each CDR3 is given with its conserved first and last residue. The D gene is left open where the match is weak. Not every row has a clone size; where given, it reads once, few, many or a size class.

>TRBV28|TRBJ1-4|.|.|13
TGTGCCAGCAGGGGAGCAACTAATGAAAAACTGTTTTTT
CASRGATNEKLFF
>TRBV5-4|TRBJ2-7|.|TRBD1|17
TGTGCCAGCAGCACGAGGTCCGGACAGGGGGTCCCCTACGAGCAGTACTTC
CASSTRSGQGVPYEQYF
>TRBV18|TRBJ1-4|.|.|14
TGTGCCAGCTCACCAAGGGGTTCCGATGAAAAACTGTTTTTT
CASSPRGSDEKLFF
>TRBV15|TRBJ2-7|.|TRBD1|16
TGTGCCACCAGGGTAGTTGGACAGGCCCTGGACTACGAGCAGTACTTC
CATRVVGQALDYEQYF
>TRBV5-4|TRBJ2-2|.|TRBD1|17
TGTGCCAGCAGCTTGGGGACAGGGGTGTGGAACACCGGGGAGCTGTTTTTT
CASSLGTGVWNTGELFF
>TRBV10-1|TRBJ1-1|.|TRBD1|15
TGCGCCAGCAGTTTGGACAGGGCCGCGAACACTGAAGCTTTCTTT
CASSLDRAANTEAFF
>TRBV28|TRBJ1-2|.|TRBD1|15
TGTGCCAGCAGTTCGACAGGGGGGACTAACTATGGCTACACCTTC
CASSSTGGTNYGYTF
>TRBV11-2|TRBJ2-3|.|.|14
TGTGCCAGCAGCTTAGACAGGGCCACAGATACGCAGTATTTT
CASSLDRATDTQYF
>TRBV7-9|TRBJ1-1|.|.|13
TGTTCCAGCAGCCAACAAGGGGTGACTGAAGCTTTCTTT
CSSSQQGVTEAFF
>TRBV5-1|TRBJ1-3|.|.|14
TGCGCCAGCAGCTTGGTAGGGAGAGGAAACACCATATATTTT
CASSLVGRGNTIYF
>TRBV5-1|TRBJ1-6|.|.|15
TGCGCCAGCACCGAGGGTCCCACTTATAATTCACCCCTCCACTTT
CASTEGPTYNSPLHF
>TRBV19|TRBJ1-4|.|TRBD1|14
TGTGCCAGTAGAGACAGGGGACATAATGAAAAACTGTTTTTT
CASRDRGHNEKLFF
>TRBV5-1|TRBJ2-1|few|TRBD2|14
TGCGCCAGCAGCATACCGGGACTAGGTTTTGAGCAGTTCTTC
CASSIPGLGFEQFF
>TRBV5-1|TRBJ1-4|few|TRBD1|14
TGCGCCAGCAGCTCACAGGGGTCGAAGGAAAAACTGTTTTTT
CASSSQGSKEKLFF
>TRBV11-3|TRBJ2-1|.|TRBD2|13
TGTGCCAGCAGCAAGGGGAGCGGGGAAGAGCAGTTCTTC
CASSKGSGEEQFF
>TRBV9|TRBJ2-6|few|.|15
TGTGCCAGCAGCCCCGGGGTGCTCGGGGCCAACGTCCTGACTTTC
CASSPGVLGANVLTF
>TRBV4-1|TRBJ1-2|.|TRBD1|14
TGCGCCAGCAGCCTCACAGGGGAGTTGGATGGCTACACCTTC
CASSLTGELDGYTF
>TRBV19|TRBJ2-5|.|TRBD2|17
TGTGCCAGTAGCACTCCAGCCCGGGACTACCCGAAAGAGACCCAGTACTTC
CASSTPARDYPKETQYF
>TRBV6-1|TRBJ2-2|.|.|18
TGTGCCAGCAGTGAGGCACGGGGAACGCTTTCGAACACCGGGGAGCTGTTTTTT
CASSEARGTLSNTGELFF